The sequence of this T cell receptor (beta chain) was determined in a study of beta chain features in type 1 diabetes. Whole-study findings and limits: A greater similarity of naive, central memory and Treg TCRB repertoires was seen among patients than among healthy donors. Type 1 diabetes patients showed a moderate but significant shortening of TCRB CDR3s in all four CD4+ subsets.

Germline loops: CDR1 SGHTA, CDR2 FQGTGA. The V and J ends lost 5 bases and 2 bases respectively, with 14 bases between them. CDR3 length equals 15 residues. Every isolated RNA sample was fully reverse transcribed, so sequencing captured expressed TCRB transcripts. Assay used: immunoSEQ multiplex PCR; TCRdb lists only in-frame clones, some missing. In the table there are fewer than 650,000 clones, roughly a sixth of which are singletons. Remarks on this clone: No antigen is known for it.

Sequencing used naive CD4+ T cells from blood. The chain couples TRBV7-3 to TRBJ2-3; tentative D call: TRBD2 (5 bases). The sequence was obtained from a man in his late teens or twenties in good health. Written as DNA, the CDR3 is TGTGCCAGCAGCCTTAACCCGGGAACCACAGATACGCAGTATTTT. Amino acid sequence: CASSLNPGTTDTQYF. Full variable domain (remainder filled in from reference TRBV7-3 and TRBJ2-3): GAGVSQTPSNKVTEKGKYVELRCDPISGHTALYWYRQSLGQGPEFLIYFQGTGAADDSGLPNDRFFAVRPEGSVSTLKIQRTERGDSAVYLCASSLNPGTTDTQYFGPGTRLTVL.